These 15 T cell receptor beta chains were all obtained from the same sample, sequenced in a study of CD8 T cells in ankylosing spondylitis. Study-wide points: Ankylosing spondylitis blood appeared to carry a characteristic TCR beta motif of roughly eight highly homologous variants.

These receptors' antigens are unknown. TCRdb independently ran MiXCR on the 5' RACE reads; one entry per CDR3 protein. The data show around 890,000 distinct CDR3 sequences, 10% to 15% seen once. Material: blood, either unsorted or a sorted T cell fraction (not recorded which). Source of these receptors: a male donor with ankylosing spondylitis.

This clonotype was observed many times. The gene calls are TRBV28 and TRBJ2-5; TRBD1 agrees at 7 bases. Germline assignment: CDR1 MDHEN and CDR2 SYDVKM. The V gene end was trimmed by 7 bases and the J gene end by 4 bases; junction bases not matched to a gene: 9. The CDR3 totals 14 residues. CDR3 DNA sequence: TGTGCCAGCAATTGGGGCAGGGGGATAGAGACCCAGTACTTC. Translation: CASNWGRGIETQYF.

CDR3 DNA: TGTGCCAGCAGCCTGCGGACAGGGCGAGAAAAACTGTTTTTT. This encodes CASSLRTGREKLFF. This chain joins TRBV7-2 and TRBJ1-4; 8 bases are a match to TRBD1. The germline gives CDR1 SGHTA, CDR2 FQGNSA. The ends lost 5 bases at V and 8 bases at J; junction bases unmatched: 7. The CDR3 extends over 14 amino acids.

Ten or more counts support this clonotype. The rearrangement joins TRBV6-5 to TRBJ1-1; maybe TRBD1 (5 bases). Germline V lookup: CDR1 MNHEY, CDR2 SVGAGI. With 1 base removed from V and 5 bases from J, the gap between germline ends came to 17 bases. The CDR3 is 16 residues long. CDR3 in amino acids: CASSYWVMGPGTEAFF. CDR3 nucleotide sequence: TGTGCCAGCAGTTACTGGGTGATGGGGCCGGGGACTGAAGCTTTCTTT.

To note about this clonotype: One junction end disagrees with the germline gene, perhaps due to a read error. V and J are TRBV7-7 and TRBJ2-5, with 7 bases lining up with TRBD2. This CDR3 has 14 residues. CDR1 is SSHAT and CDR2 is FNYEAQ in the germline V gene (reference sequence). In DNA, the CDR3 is TGTGCTAGCAGCCCGCGGACTAGGTTGGAGGCCCAGTACTTC. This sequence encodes CASSPRTRLEAQYF.

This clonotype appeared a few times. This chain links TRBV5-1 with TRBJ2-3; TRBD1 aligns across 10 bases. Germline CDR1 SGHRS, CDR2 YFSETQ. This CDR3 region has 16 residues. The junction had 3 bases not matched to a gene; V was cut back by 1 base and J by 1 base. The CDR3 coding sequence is TGCGCCAGCAGCTTGACCGGGACAGGGGGCACAGATACGCAGTATTTT. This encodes CASSLTGTGGTDTQYF.

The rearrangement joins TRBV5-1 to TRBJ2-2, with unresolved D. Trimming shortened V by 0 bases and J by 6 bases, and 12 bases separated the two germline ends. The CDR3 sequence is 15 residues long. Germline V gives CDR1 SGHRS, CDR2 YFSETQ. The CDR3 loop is CASSLGQTRPGELFF. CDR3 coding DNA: TGCGCCAGCAGCTTGGGCCAAACCCGGCCCGGGGAGCTGTTTTTT. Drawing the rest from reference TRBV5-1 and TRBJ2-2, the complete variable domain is KAGVTQTPRYLIKTRGQQVTLSCSPISGHRSVSWYQQTPGQGLQFLFEYFSETQRNKGNFPGRFSGRQFSNSRSEMNVSTLELGDSALYLCASSLGQTRPGELFFGEGSRLTVL.

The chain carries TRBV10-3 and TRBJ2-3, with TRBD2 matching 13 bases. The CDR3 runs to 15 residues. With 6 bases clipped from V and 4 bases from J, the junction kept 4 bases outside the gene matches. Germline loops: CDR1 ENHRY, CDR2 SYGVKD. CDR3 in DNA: TGTGCCATCAGCCCGGGACTAGCGGGACCAGATACGCAGTATTTT. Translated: CAISPGLAGPDTQYF.

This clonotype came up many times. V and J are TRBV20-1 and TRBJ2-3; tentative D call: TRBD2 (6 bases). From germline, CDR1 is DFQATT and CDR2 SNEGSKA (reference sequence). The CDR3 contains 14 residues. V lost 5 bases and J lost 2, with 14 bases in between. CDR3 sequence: CSAVLAPYTDTQYF. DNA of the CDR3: TGCAGTGCTGTTCTAGCGCCATACACAGATACGCAGTATTTT.

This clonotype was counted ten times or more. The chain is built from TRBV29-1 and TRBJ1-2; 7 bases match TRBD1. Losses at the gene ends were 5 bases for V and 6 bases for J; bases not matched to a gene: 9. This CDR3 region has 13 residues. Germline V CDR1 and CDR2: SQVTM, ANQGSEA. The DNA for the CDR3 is TGCAGCGTTCAACAGGGGATATGGAATGGCTACACCTTC. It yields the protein CSVQQGIWNGYTF. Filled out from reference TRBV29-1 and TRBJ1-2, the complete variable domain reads SAVISQKPSRDICQRGTSLTIQCQVDSQVTMMFWYRQQPGQSLTLIATANQGSEATYESGFVIDKFPISRPNLTFSTLTVSNMSPEDSSIYLCSVQQGIWNGYTFGSGTRLTVV.

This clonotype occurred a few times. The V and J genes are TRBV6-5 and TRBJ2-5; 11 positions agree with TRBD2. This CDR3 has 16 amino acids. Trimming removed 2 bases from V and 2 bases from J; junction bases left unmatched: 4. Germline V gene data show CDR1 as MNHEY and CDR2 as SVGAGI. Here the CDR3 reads CASSYGTSGGQETQYF. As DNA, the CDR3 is TGTGCCAGCAGTTACGGTACTAGCGGGGGTCAAGAGACCCAGTACTTC.

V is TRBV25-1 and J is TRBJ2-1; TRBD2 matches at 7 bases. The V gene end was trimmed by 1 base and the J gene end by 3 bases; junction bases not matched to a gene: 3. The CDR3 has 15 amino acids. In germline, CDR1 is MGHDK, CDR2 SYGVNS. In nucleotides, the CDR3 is TGTGCCAGCAGTGAATCGGGCGGGGGCTACAATGAGCAGTTCTTC. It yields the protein CASSESGGGYNEQFF. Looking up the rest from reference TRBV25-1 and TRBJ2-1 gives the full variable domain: EADIYQTPRYLVIGTGKKITLECSQTMGHDKMYWYQQDPGMELHLIHYSYGVNSTEKGDLSSESTVSRIRTEHFPLTLESARPSHTSQYLCASSESGGGYNEQFFGPGTRLTVL.

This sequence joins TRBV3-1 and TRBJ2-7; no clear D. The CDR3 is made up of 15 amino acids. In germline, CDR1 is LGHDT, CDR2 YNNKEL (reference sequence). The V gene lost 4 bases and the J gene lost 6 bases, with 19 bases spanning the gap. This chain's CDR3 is CASSPSSPGSPEQYF. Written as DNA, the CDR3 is TGTGCCAGCAGCCCCTCGTCCCCCGGATCCCCCGAGCAGTACTTC.

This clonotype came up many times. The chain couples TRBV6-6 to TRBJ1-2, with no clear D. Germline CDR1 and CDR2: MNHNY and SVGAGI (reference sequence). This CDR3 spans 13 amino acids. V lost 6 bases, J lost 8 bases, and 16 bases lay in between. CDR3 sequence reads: CASRRNEDGGYTF. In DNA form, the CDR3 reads TGTGCCAGCAGGCGAAACGAGGACGGGGGCTACACCTTC.

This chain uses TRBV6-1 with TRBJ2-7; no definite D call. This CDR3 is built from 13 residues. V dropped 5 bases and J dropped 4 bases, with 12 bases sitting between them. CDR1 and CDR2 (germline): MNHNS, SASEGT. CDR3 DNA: TGTGCCAGCAGTACGTTCATGGGGTACGAGCAGTACTTC. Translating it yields CASSTFMGYEQYF.

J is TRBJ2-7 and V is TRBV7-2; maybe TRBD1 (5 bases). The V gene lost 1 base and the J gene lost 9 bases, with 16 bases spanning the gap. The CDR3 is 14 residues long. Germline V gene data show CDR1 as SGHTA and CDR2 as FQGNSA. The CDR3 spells CTSSLGGDNLGQYF. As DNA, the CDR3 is TGTACCAGCAGCTTAGGGGGCGATAACCTTGGGCAGTACTTC.